Shown below are 10 T cell receptor beta chains from a single sample sequenced in a study of blood T cell repertoires in COVID-19. Clones were read by immunoSEQ multiplex PCR, and TCRdb kept only the in-frame ones, dropping some. The sample carries about 270,000 clones, about 90% recorded once. Input material: PBMCs or T cells enriched from blood (not recorded which). These receptors all come from a woman in her fifties or sixties who had recovered from COVID-19.

This clone occurred once. The gene calls are TRBV19 and TRBJ1-2; 8 nucleotides match TRBD1. With V trimmed by 4 bases and J by 5 bases, 6 bases remained unmatched. CDR3 length equals 14 residues. In germline, CDR1 is LNHDA, CDR2 SQIVND (reference sequence). The DNA of the CDR3 is TGTGCCAGTAGTAGCCGGGACAGGACGTATGGCTACACCTTC. Protein product: CASSSRDRTYGYTF.

The sample holds a few counts of this clone. The gene calls are TRBV29-1 and TRBJ1-1; possibly TRBD1 for D (5 bases). The CDR3 is made up of 11 amino acids. Germline V gene data show CDR1 as SQVTM and CDR2 as ANQGSEA. V was shortened by 5 bases and J by 1 base, with 5 bases between the two germline ends. The CDR3 DNA follows: TGCAGCGTTAGGGGGAACACTGAAGCTTTCTTT. Translation gives CSVRGNTEAFF.

This sequence joins TRBV2 and TRBJ1-5; possible D gene TRBD1, 6 bases. The CDR3 is 14 residues long. V was shortened by 6 bases and J by 6 bases, with 15 bases between the two germline ends. Germline loops: CDR1 SNHLY, CDR2 FYNNEI. The CDR3 here is CASREQGAGQPQHF. The CDR3 DNA sequence: TGTGCCAGCAGAGAACAGGGCGCAGGTCAGCCCCAGCATTTT.

V gene TRBV20-1 combines with J gene TRBJ2-1; D unclear. The CDR3 loop spans 9 amino acids. Germline V gene sequence: CDR1 DFQATT, CDR2 SNEGSKA (reference sequence). Trimming pared 3 bases from V and 10 bases from J, leaving 4 bases between. As DNA, the CDR3 is TGCAGTGCTAGCCCGGAGCAGTTCTTC. Translated, it gives CSASPEQFF.

The CDR3 DNA is TGCGCCAGCAGCCGGACTAGCGGGGGGGCGGTCACAGATACGCAGTATTTT. This encodes CASSRTSGGAVTDTQYF. The V and J genes are TRBV5-1 and TRBJ2-3; 15 nucleotides agree with TRBD2. Germline CDR1 is SGHRS and CDR2 is YFSETQ. CDR3 size: 17 residues. Losses at the gene ends were 4 bases for V and 2 bases for J; bases not matched to a gene: 5.

The chain links TRBV5-1 to TRBJ2-1; TRBD2 agrees at 10 bases. The CDR3 totals 17 residues. The V gene's germline CDR1 is SGHRS and CDR2 YFSETQ. V gave up 2 bases and J gave up 2 bases; unmatched junction bases: 7. The CDR3 loop reads CASSFIAGGGTYNEQFF. CDR3 nucleotides: TGCGCCAGCAGCTTTATAGCGGGAGGAGGAACCTACAATGAGCAGTTCTTC.

This sequence joins TRBV30 and TRBJ1-6, with D perhaps TRBD1 (5 bases). The V gene's germline CDR1 is GTSNPN and CDR2 SVGIG (reference sequence). Deletions cut 0 bases from V and 9 bases from J, with 9 bases between. This CDR3 has 13 amino acids. The CDR3 bases are TGTGCCTGGAGTGTATTGGGGGGTTCACCCCTCCACTTT. It encodes CAWSVLGGSPLHF.

CDR3 in DNA: TGTGCCAGCAGATTAGCGGGGGACTACGAGCAGTACTTC. It yields the protein CASRLAGDYEQYF. The genes are TRBV5-4 and TRBJ2-7; 9 bases map to TRBD2. The CDR3 runs to 13 residues. Germline V gene lookup returns CDR1 SGHNT and CDR2 YYREEE (reference sequence). J was trimmed by 3 bases and V by 5 bases; bases with no gene match: 3.

This clone was seen just once. J is TRBJ2-1 and V is TRBV9, with TRBD2 identical over 13 bases. V lost 4 bases and J lost 8; bases outside the gene matches: 6. The CDR3 totals 15 residues. Germline CDR1 reads SGDLS; CDR2 reads YYNGEE. The CDR3 DNA sequence: TGTGCCAGCAGCCCCGCGGGACTAGCGGGGTATGAGCAGTTCTTC. Its translation is CASSPAGLAGYEQFF. The full variable domain, rest sourced from reference TRBV9 and TRBJ2-1, is DSGVTQTPKHLITATGQRVTLRCSPRSGDLSVYWYQQSLDQGLQFLIQYYNGEERAKGNILERFSAQQFPDLHSELNLSSLELGDSALYFCASSPAGLAGYEQFFGPGTRLTVL.

The chain employs TRBV6-1 and TRBJ2-7; 8 bases agree with TRBD2. V lost 4 bases and J lost 1; bases outside the gene matches: 9. Germline values: CDR1 MNHNS, CDR2 SASEGT. This CDR3 has 16 amino acids. As DNA, the CDR3 is TGTGCCAGCAGTGGTCCTTTACTAGCGGTATCCTACGAGCAGTACTTC. Protein sequence: CASSGPLLAVSYEQYF.